A single sample gave rise to the 16 T cell receptor beta chains below, sequenced in a study of Graves' ophthalmopathy and Graves' hyperthyroidism. RNA transcripts were the source from which TCR beta CDR3 regions were amplified. The first round was an RT-PCR with HTBI primers, and the second round was a multiplex PCR. TCRdb independently ran MiXCR on the multiplex PCR reads; one entry per CDR3 protein. The sample records around 1,000,000 distinct CDR3 sequences, about two fifths being singletons. The material sequenced was peripheral blood or thyroid tissue (not recorded which). Every receptor here comes from an adult man with Graves' hyperthyroidism.

The rearrangement joins TRBV27 to TRBJ2-5; 8 bases fit TRBD2. This CDR3 is 16 amino acids long. Trimming cost V 8 bases and J 3 bases; bases outside gene matches: 14. The germline V gene encodes CDR1 MNHEY and CDR2 SMNVEV (reference sequence). CDR3 sequence: CASAIGTAAGEETQYF. As DNA, the CDR3 is TGTGCCAGCGCCATTGGGACGGCAGCGGGAGAAGAGACCCAGTACTTC.

This clonotype was found a few times. The chain joins TRBV4-2 to TRBJ1-1; 7 bases agree with TRBD1. The V segment lost 8 bases and the J segment 4 bases; nucleotides outside the gene matches: 13. The CDR3 contains 15 residues. Looked up from germline, CDR1 is LGHNA and CDR2 is YNFKEQ. CDR3 in DNA: TGTGCCAGCTCACAGGGGATGGGCGTCGGCACTGAAGCTTTCTTT. The encoded protein is CASSQGMGVGTEAFF.

The rearrangement links TRBV12-3 or TRBV12-4 to TRBJ1-5; D unresolved. V was pared by 2 bases and J by 1 base, with 6 bases between. The CDR3 contains 14 residues. The CDR3 nucleotides read TGTGCCAGCAGTTTATGGGTCAGCAATCAGCCCCAGCATTTT. Its translation is CASSLWVSNQPQHF.

The genes are TRBV5-1 and TRBJ2-7; D not resolved. Trimming removed 1 base at V and 7 bases at J, with 9 bases between. The CDR3 has 12 residues. Per germline, CDR1 SGHRS and CDR2 YFSETQ. CDR3 sequence: CASSLPGQEQYF. DNA of the CDR3: TGCGCCAGCAGCTTGCCCGGGCAGGAGCAGTACTTC.

This clonotype appeared a few times. The chain combines TRBV12-3 or TRBV12-4 with TRBJ1-1; 7 bases are shared with TRBD1. V dropped 6 bases and J dropped 5; count of bases not matched to a gene: 6. The CDR3 is 13 amino acids. This chain's CDR3 is CASSLGQWTEAFF. As DNA, the CDR3 is TGTGCCAGCAGCTTGGGACAGTGGACTGAAGCTTTCTTT.

The CDR3 coding sequence is TGTGCCACCAGTGGGGCCACGAGCTCCTATAATTCACCCCTCCACTTT. Translating it yields CATSGATSSYNSPLHF. The chain carries TRBV24-1 and TRBJ1-6; D ambiguous. The length of the CDR3 is 16 residues. Between the trimmed V and J ends, which lost 5 bases and 0 bases, there was a span of 10 bases. Germline V lookup: CDR1 KGHDR, CDR2 SFDVKD.

This clonotype occurred many times. The genes are TRBV5-1 and TRBJ2-6; D is ambiguous. Trimming shortened V by 0 bases and J by 4 bases, and 8 bases separated the two germline ends. CDR3 length equals 15 residues. Germline V gives CDR1 SGHRS, CDR2 YFSETQ. The CDR3 DNA follows: TGCGCCAGCAGCTTGGAAGCTGCCGGGGCCAACGTCCTGACTTTC. Translated, it gives CASSLEAAGANVLTF.

This clonotype showed up just a few times. At one end, the junction sequence differs from germline, possibly due to a read error. The chain is built from TRBV7-9 and TRBJ2-7; D remains ambiguous. The CDR3 has 16 residues. Germline assignment: CDR1 SEHNR and CDR2 FQNEAQ (reference sequence). The CDR3 sequence is CASSDPTGPPLDEQYF. In nucleotides, the CDR3 is TGCGCCAGCAGTGACCCCACGGGCCCCCCATTGGACGAGCAGTACTTC.

The V gene is TRBV9, the J gene TRBJ2-7; 8 bases fit TRBD1. The DNA end is more similar to TRBJ2-1, so the J call may be wrong. Germline V CDR1 and CDR2: SGDLS, YYNGEE. This CDR3 spans 13 amino acids. The CDR3 region is CASSALGQVRQFF. The CDR3 DNA follows: TGTGCCAGCAGCGCGTTGGGACAGGTTAGACAGTTCTTC.

The table lists this clonotype with a few counts. The chain uses TRBV14 and TRBJ1-2; D not certain. The CDR3 spans 15 residues. Germline CDR1 reads SGHDN; CDR2 reads FVKESK. V lost 1 base and J lost 4, with 13 bases in between. In DNA form, the CDR3 reads TGTGCCAGCAGCCAAGTCGGTCCGAGCGGCTATGGCTACACCTTC. Its protein is CASSQVGPSGYGYTF.

This clonotype appeared a single time. The V call is TRBV20-1, the J call TRBJ1-2; 7 nucleotides match TRBD1. V lost 4 bases and J lost 8; bases outside the gene matches: 16. The CDR3 loop spans 15 amino acids. The V gene's germline CDR1 is DFQATT and CDR2 SNEGSKA (reference sequence). The CDR3 nucleotides are TGCAGTGCTACGCCCGCCGGGACAGAAAGAAACGGCTACACCTTC. The encoded protein is CSATPAGTERNGYTF.

This clonotype has just a few counts. The rearrangement links TRBV5-4 to TRBJ1-1, with TRBD1 matching 8 bases. CDR3 length equals 16 residues. Germline-derived CDR1 and CDR2 are SGHNT and YYREEE (reference sequence). V gave up 0 bases and J gave up 1 base; unmatched junction bases: 5. The CDR3 region is CASSLARQGQNTEAFF. Written as DNA, the CDR3 is TGTGCCAGCAGCTTGGCCCGACAGGGGCAGAACACTGAAGCTTTCTTT.

Only a few counts were recorded for this clonotype. The chain is built from TRBV20-1 and TRBJ2-5; tentative D call: TRBD2 (6 bases). CDR1 and CDR2 from the germline V gene are DFQATT and SNEGSKA (reference sequence). The CDR3 loop spans 15 amino acids. V dropped 0 bases and J dropped 1 base, with 12 bases sitting between them. The CDR3 spells CSARDLVTSQETQYF. DNA of the CDR3: TGCAGTGCTAGAGATCTCGTGACTAGCCAAGAGACCCAGTACTTC.

The sample holds a few counts of this clonotype. The chain is built from TRBV6-4 and TRBJ2-6, with D possibly matching TRBD1 (5 bases). The CDR3 covers 17 residues. Trimming stripped 6 bases from V and 0 bases from J, with 15 bases between. The V gene's germline CDR1 is MRHNA and CDR2 SNTAGT. CDR3 nucleotide sequence: TGTGCCAGCAGCGACGGACACCTGAGCTCTGGGGCCAACGTCCTGACTTTC. It yields the protein CASSDGHLSSGANVLTF.

Note on this clonotype: At one boundary the junction diverges from the germline segment, which might be a read error. The chain combines TRBV20-1 with TRBJ1-1; 7 bases agree with TRBD1. Germline CDR1 reads DFQATT; CDR2 reads SNEGSKA (reference sequence). This CDR3 is 16 amino acids long. The CDR3 nucleotides read TGCAGTGCTAGAGGCGACAGGGCGGGAATGAACACTGAATCTTTCTTT. Protein sequence: CSARGDRAGMNTESFF.

This clonotype was seen ten or more times. The chain is built from TRBV25-1 and TRBJ2-5; tentatively, D is TRBD1 (6 bases). V dropped 2 bases and J dropped 7 bases, with 20 bases sitting between them. The CDR3 covers 16 residues. Germline assignment: CDR1 MGHDK and CDR2 SYGVNS. CDR3 in amino acids: CASSETSGQSKRTQYF. In nucleotides, the CDR3 is TGTGCCAGCAGTGAAACGTCAGGACAGTCAAAGAGGACCCAGTACTTC.